This T cell receptor beta chain was recovered during a study of blood T cell repertoires in COVID-19. CDR3 length equals 14 residues. From germline, CDR1 is KGHSH and CDR2 LQKENI. After removal of 6 bases from V and 9 bases from J, the junction contained 13 bases not matched to a gene. Some clones are missing from TCRdb's copy, which holds only in-frame ones; the method was immunoSEQ multiplex PCR. Here the sample spans some 130,000 clones, 88% being singletons. The sequence came from a man over 45 with acute or convalescent COVID-19. Sequencing input: peripheral blood. J is TRBJ1-2 and V is TRBV18, with 7 bases identical to TRBD1. CDR3 sequence: CASSLQGMGESYTF. Here the CDR3 DNA reads TGTGCCAGCTCTCTACAGGGGATGGGGGAAAGCTACACCTTC. The whole variable domain, filled in from reference TRBV18 and TRBJ1-2, reads NAGVMQNPRHLVRRRGQEARLRCSPMKGHSHVYWYRQLPEEGLKFMVYLQKENIIDESGMPKERFSAEFPKEGPSILRIQQVVRGDSAAYFCASSLQGMGESYTFGSGTRLTVV.